A single sample is the source of the 3 T cell receptor beta chains below, sequenced in a study of identifying expanded T cells in peripheral blood. Profiled with immunoSEQ multiplex PCR; TCRdb holds only in-frame clones, not every one. The sample consists of 120,000 or so clones, roughly 82% of them appearing once. The sequencing input was blood. The receptors here all came from a person aged 18 to 75 in good health.

The rearrangement links TRBV14 to TRBJ2-1, with D possibly matching TRBD1 (6 bases). The germline V and J ends were trimmed by 2 bases and 4 bases, with 12 bases remaining between them. The CDR3 has 15 amino acids. Germline CDR1 and CDR2: SGHDN and FVKESK. The CDR3 DNA reads TGTGCCAGCAGCCAAATAGGGGGTTGGTACAATGAGCAGTTCTTC. Its translation is CASSQIGGWYNEQFF. Using reference TRBV14 and TRBJ2-1 for the parts outside the CDR3, the full variable domain is EAGVTQFPSHSVIEKGQTVTLRCDPISGHDNLYWYRRVMGKEIKFLLHFVKESKQDESGMPNNRFLAERTGGTYSTLKVQPAELEDSGVYFCASSQIGGWYNEQFFGPGTRLTVL.

J is TRBJ2-2 and V is TRBV6-5, with TRBD1 matching 9 bases. J gave up 9 bases and V 6 bases, and 11 bases lay outside the gene matches. From germline, CDR1 is MNHEY and CDR2 SVGAGI. CDR3 length: 15 residues. CDR3 coding DNA: TGTGCCAGCAGGATCGGTGACAGGGGGGGGAGGGAGCTGTTTTTT. Translated, it gives CASRIGDRGGRELFF.

The V call is TRBV18, the J call TRBJ1-1, with D possibly TRBD1 on 5 matching bases. In germline, CDR1 is KGHSH, CDR2 LQKENI. The V gene lost 3 bases and the J gene lost 5 bases, with 13 bases spanning the gap. The CDR3 extends over 14 amino acids. CDR3 in amino acids: CASSPDLGETEAFF. CDR3 nucleotide sequence: TGTGCCAGCTCACCGGACCTGGGGGAGACTGAAGCTTTCTTT.